The next 17 T cell receptor beta chains were all read from a single sample in a study of blood T cell repertoires in COVID-19. The method was immunoSEQ multiplex PCR; TCRdb's version includes in-frame clones alone and lacks a portion of them. The sample has about 24,000 clones; around 72% are singletons. Sequenced input: peripheral blood. Receptors were obtained from a woman of 80 years or more with acute or convalescent COVID-19.

The chain combines TRBV6-1 with TRBJ1-5; D not resolved. This CDR3 is built from 15 residues. Trimming left V 2 bases short and J 0 bases short, with 8 bases between. Germline V gene sequence: CDR1 MNHNS, CDR2 SASEGT. The CDR3 DNA is TGTGCCAGCAGTGAAATGCTATATAGCAATCAGCCCCAGCATTTT. It yields the protein CASSEMLYSNQPQHF.

The genes are TRBV7-9 and TRBJ2-1; D unclear. Trimming took off 2 bases at V and 0 bases at J, with 8 bases between the two ends. This CDR3 is 15 amino acids long. The germline V gene has CDR1 SEHNR and CDR2 FQNEAQ (reference sequence). The chain's CDR3 is CASSLTLASYNEQFF. CDR3 coding DNA: TGTGCCAGCAGCTTAACTCTCGCCTCCTACAATGAGCAGTTCTTC.

The chain links TRBV29-1 to TRBJ2-1; the D is unclear. Per germline, CDR1 SQVTM and CDR2 ANQGSEA. Trimming left V 4 bases short and J 5 bases short, with 12 bases between. This CDR3 region has 13 residues. CDR3 region: CSVGLMSDNEQFF. For the CDR3, the DNA is TGCAGCGTTGGTCTCATGAGCGACAATGAGCAGTTCTTC.

Only one count was recorded for this clone. The chain uses TRBV7-8 and TRBJ2-1, with a tentative D call TRBD2 (5 bases). V was pared by 5 bases and J by 6 bases, with 17 bases between. CDR3 length equals 15 residues. Germline V gene sequence: CDR1 SGHVS, CDR2 FQNEAQ. CDR3 loop: CASSHALGILNEQFF. DNA of the CDR3: TGTGCCAGCAGCCACGCGCTCGGGATTCTCAATGAGCAGTTCTTC.

V is TRBV6-5 and J is TRBJ1-1; perhaps TRBD1 as D (5 bases). Germline assignment: CDR1 MNHEY and CDR2 SVGAGI. V lost 0 bases and J 5 bases, leaving 10 bases between the germline ends. This CDR3 contains 14 residues. DNA of the CDR3: TGTGCCAGCAGTTACTCAGTCCGGGGGACTGAAGCTTTCTTT. Its protein product is CASSYSVRGTEAFF.

This sequence joins TRBV6-4 and TRBJ1-4, with 7 bases that match TRBD1. The CDR3 spans 16 residues. Germline assignment: CDR1 MRHNA and CDR2 SNTAGT. J lost 0 bases, V lost 6 bases, and 7 bases had no gene match. For the CDR3, the DNA is TGTGCCAGCAGCGCCGACAGGGAAGCAACTAATGAAAAACTGTTTTTT. It translates to CASSADREATNEKLFF.

V and J are TRBV27 and TRBJ2-1; 10 nucleotides agree with TRBD2. The CDR3 consists of 17 residues. Germline trimming cut 3 bases from V and 5 bases from J; bases unmatched to any gene: 10. Germline V gene data show CDR1 as MNHEY and CDR2 as SMNVEV (reference sequence). The CDR3 coding sequence is TGTGCCAGCAGTTTCTACCGCACTAGCGGGGCCGACAATGAGCAGTTCTTC. It is translated as CASSFYRTSGADNEQFF.

The chain joins TRBV18 to TRBJ2-5; 10 positions agree with TRBD1. Losses at the gene ends were 1 base for V and 4 bases for J; bases not matched to a gene: 12. This CDR3 is 18 amino acids long. Per the germline V gene, CDR1 is KGHSH and CDR2 is LQKENI. Here the CDR3 reads CASSPRVSGQGFLETQYF. CDR3 DNA: TGTGCCAGCTCACCACGAGTATCGGGACAGGGGTTCTTAGAGACCCAGTACTTC.

The rearrangement links TRBV7-2 to TRBJ2-1; 13 positions agree with TRBD2. Germline CDR1 is SGHTA and CDR2 is FQGNSA. V lost 1 base to trimming and J lost 6 bases; unmatched junction nucleotides: 3. This CDR3 comprises 16 residues. The CDR3 loop reads CASSLEWTSGGNEQFF. For the CDR3, the DNA is TGTGCCAGCAGCTTAGAGTGGACTAGCGGGGGCAATGAGCAGTTCTTC.

This clone has ten or more counts. This sequence joins TRBV19 and TRBJ1-5; D gene unclear. This CDR3 has 15 residues. Germline-derived CDR1 and CDR2 are LNHDA and SQIVND (reference sequence). Trimming took 6 bases from V and 1 from J, leaving 13 bases between them. The CDR3 is CASRGLFGSNQPQHF. The CDR3 nucleotides are TGTGCCAGTAGGGGTTTGTTCGGGAGCAATCAGCCCCAGCATTTT.

The chain links TRBV7-2 to TRBJ2-7, with TRBD2 matching over 11 bases. The germline gives CDR1 SGHTA, CDR2 FQGNSA. V lost 5 bases, J lost 0 bases, and 3 bases stayed unmatched. The CDR3 sequence is 15 residues long. In DNA form, the CDR3 reads TGTGCCAGCAGCGGGACTAGCGGCCTCTCCTACGAGCAGTACTTC. Amino acid sequence: CASSGTSGLSYEQYF.

The gene calls are TRBV29-1 and TRBJ2-7; TRBD2 matches 10 bases. The ends lost 4 bases at V and 5 bases at J; junction bases unmatched: 8. The CDR3 contains 14 residues. The V gene's germline CDR1 is SQVTM and CDR2 ANQGSEA. The CDR3 sequence is CSVGWLAGEDEQYF. For the CDR3, the DNA is TGCAGCGTTGGGTGGCTAGCGGGAGAGGACGAGCAGTACTTC.

The V and J genes are TRBV24-1 and TRBJ1-2, with D tentatively TRBD1 (6 bases). V was shortened by 3 bases and J by 7 bases, with 11 bases between the two germline ends. CDR1 is KGHDR and CDR2 is SFDVKD in the germline V gene. CDR3 length: 13 amino acids. DNA for the CDR3: TGTGCCACCAGTGATCACCAGGGGTCTGGCTACACCTTC. It translates to CATSDHQGSGYTF.

The chain has TRBV11-2 and TRBJ2-5, with a weak D call TRBD1 (6 bases). V lost 6 bases to trimming and J lost 4 bases, with 9 bases between them. This CDR3 region has 12 residues. Germline CDR1 and CDR2: SGHAT and FQNNGV. For the CDR3, the DNA is TGTGCCAGCAGTAGGACAGTAGAGACCCAGTACTTC. It is translated as CASSRTVETQYF.

V gene TRBV29-1 combines with J gene TRBJ2-3; maybe TRBD2 (7 bases). The CDR3 contains 13 residues. The germline V gene has CDR1 SQVTM and CDR2 ANQGSEA. In DNA, the CDR3 is TGCAGAGCCGGGGGGCTGATCACAGATACGCAGTATTTT. It encodes CRAGGLITDTQYF.

This rearrangement joins TRBV2 to TRBJ1-2; D may be TRBD1 (6 bases). The germline V gene encodes CDR1 SNHLY and CDR2 FYNNEI. CDR3 size: 15 residues. Trimming pared 7 bases from V and 8 bases from J, leaving 23 bases between. Here the CDR3 reads CASTRETGVRYGYTF. The CDR3, as DNA: TGTGCCAGCACCAGAGAGACAGGTGTTAGGTACGGCTACACCTTC.

The chain joins TRBV4-2 to TRBJ2-5; D perhaps matches TRBD2 (5 bases). Germline V lookup: CDR1 LGHNA, CDR2 YNFKEQ. Trimming removed 1 base from V and 1 base from J, with 10 bases in between. The CDR3 is made up of 15 amino acids. CDR3 loop: CASSQARGPQETQYF. The DNA for the CDR3 is TGTGCCAGCAGCCAAGCGCGCGGGCCCCAAGAGACCCAGTACTTC.